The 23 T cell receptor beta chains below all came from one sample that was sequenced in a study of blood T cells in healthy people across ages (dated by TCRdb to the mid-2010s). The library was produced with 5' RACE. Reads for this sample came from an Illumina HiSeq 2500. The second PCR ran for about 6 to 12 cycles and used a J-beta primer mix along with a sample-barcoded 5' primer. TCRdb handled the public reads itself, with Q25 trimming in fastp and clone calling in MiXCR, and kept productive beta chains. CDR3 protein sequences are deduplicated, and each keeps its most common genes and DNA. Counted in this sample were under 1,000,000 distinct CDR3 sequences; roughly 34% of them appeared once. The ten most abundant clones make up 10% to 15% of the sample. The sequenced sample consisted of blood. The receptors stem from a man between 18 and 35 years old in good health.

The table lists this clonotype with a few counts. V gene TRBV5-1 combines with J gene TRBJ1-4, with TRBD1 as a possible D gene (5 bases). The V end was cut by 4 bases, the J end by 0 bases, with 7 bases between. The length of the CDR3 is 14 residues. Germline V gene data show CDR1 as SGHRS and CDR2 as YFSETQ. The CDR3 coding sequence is TGCGCCAGCAGCCAACAGGCAACTAATGAAAAACTGTTTTTT. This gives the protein CASSQQATNEKLFF. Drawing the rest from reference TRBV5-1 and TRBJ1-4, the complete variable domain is KAGVTQTPRYLIKTRGQQVTLSCSPISGHRSVSWYQQTPGQGLQFLFEYFSETQRNKGNFPGRFSGRQFSNSRSEMNVSTLELGDSALYLCASSQQATNEKLFFGSGTQLSVL.

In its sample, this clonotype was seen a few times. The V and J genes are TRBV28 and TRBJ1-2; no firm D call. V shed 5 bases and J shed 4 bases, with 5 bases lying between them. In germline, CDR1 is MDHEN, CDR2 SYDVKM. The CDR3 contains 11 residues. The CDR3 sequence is CASSNFYGYTF. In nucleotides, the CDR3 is TGTGCCAGCAGTAATTTCTATGGCTACACCTTC.

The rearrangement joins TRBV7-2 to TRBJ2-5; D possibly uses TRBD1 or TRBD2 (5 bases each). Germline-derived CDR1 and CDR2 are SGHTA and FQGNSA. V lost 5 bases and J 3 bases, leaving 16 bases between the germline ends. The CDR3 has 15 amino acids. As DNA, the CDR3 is TGTGCCAGCAGCCCTGGGGGTCCCGTAAAAGAGACCCAGTACTTC. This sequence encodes CASSPGGPVKETQYF.

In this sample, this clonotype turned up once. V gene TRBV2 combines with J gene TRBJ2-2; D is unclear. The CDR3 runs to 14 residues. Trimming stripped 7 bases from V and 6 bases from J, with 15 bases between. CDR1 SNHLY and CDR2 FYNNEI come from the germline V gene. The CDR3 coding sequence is TGTGCCAGCACCACCGGCTTAGACGCCGGGGAGCTGTTTTTT. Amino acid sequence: CASTTGLDAGELFF.

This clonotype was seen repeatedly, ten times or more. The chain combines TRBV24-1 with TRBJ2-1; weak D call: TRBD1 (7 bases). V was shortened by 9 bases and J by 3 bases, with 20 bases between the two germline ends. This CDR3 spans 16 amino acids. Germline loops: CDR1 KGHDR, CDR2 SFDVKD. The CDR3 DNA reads TGTGCCACCGCCGTACGGGAGAGGGGGCTCTACAATGAGCAGTTCTTC. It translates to CATAVRERGLYNEQFF.

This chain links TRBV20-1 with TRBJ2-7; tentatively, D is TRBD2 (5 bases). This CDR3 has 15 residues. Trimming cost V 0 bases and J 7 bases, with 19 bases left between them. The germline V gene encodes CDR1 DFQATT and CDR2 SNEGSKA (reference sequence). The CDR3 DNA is TGCAGTGCTAGAGAAGGAGGCACTACGGGGAATGAGCAGTACTTC. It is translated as CSAREGGTTGNEQYF.

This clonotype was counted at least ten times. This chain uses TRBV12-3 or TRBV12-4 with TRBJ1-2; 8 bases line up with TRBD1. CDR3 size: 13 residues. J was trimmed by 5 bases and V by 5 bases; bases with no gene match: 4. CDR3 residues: CASSAGTGYGYTF. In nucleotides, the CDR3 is TGTGCCAGCAGTGCCGGGACAGGATATGGCTACACCTTC.

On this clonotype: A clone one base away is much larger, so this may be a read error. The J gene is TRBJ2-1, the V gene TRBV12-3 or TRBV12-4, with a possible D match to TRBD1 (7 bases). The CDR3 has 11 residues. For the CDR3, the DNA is TGTACCGGCAGGGGGGACAATGAGCAGTTCTTC. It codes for CTGRGDNEQFF.

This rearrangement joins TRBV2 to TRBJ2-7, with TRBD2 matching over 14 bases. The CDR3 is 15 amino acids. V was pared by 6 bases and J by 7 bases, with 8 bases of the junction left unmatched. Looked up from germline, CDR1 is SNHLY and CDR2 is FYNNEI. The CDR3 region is CASRGLAGAFNEQYF. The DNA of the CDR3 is TGTGCCAGCAGGGGACTAGCGGGGGCATTTAATGAGCAGTACTTC.

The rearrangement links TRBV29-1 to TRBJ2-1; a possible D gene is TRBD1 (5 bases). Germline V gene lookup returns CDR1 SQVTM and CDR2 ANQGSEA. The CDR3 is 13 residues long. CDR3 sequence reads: CSASKSGLNEQFF. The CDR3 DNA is TGCAGTGCTAGTAAGTCAGGGTTAAATGAGCAGTTCTTC.

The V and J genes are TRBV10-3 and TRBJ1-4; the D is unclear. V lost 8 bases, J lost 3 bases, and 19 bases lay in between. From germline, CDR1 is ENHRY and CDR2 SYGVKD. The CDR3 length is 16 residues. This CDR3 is CAIGRGPTWANEKLFF. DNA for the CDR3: TGTGCCATCGGTCGAGGCCCGACCTGGGCTAATGAAAAACTGTTTTTT.

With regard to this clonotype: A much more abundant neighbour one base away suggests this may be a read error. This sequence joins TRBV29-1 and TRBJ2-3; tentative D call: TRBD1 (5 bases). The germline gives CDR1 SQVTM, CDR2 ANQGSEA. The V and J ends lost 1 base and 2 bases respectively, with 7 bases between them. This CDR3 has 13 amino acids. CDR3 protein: CSVEGQPTDTQYF. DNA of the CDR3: TGCAGCGTTGAAGGACAGCCCACAGATACGCAGTATTTT.

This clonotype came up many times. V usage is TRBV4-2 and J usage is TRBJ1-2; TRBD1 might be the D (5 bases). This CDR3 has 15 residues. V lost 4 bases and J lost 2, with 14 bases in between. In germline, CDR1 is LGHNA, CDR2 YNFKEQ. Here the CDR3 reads CASSRGRDGNYGYTF. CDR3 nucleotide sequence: TGTGCCAGCAGCCGGGGCCGGGACGGGAACTATGGCTACACCTTC.

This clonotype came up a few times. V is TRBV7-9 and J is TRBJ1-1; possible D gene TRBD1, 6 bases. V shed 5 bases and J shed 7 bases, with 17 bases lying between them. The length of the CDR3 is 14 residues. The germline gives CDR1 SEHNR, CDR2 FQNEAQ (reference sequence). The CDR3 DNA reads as TGTGCCAGCAGCCACAGGGCTGAATTGATTGAAGCTTTCTTT. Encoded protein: CASSHRAELIEAFF.

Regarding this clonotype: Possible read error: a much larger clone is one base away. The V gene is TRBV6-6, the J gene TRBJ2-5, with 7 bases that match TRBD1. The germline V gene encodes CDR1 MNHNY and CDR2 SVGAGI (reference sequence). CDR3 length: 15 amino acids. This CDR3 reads CASTSDRELQEAQYF. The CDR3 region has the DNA TGTGCCAGTACGAGTGACAGGGAGCTCCAAGAGGCCCAGTACTTC.

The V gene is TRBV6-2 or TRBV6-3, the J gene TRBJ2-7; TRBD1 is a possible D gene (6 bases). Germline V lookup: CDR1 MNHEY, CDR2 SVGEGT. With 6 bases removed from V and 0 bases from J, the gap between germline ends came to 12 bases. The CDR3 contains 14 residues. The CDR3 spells CASRYRVSSYEQYF. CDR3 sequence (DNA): TGTGCCAGCAGGTACAGGGTTAGCTCCTACGAGCAGTACTTC.

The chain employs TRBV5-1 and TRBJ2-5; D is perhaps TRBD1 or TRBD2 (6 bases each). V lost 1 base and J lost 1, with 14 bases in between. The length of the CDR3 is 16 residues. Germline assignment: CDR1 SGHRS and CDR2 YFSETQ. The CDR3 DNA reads TGCGCCAGCAGCTTGTACGGGGGACACAGCCAAGAGACCCAGTACTTC. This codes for CASSLYGGHSQETQYF.

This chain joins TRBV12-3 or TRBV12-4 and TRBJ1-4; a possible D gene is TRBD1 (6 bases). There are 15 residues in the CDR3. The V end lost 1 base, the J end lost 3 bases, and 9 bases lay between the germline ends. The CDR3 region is CASSLGDRSNEKLFF. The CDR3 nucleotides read TGTGCCAGCAGTTTAGGAGACAGGTCTAATGAAAAACTGTTTTTT.

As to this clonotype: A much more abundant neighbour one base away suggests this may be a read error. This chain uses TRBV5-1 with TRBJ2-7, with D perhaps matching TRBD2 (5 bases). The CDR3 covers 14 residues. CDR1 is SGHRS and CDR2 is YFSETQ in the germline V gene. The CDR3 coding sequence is TGCGCCAGCAGCTTGGGACTATCTTCCTACGAGCGGTACTTC. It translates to CASSLGLSSYERYF.

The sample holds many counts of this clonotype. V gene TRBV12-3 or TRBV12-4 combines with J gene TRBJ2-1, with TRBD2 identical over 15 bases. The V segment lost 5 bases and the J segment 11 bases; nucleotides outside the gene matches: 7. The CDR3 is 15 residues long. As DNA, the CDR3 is TGTGCCAGCAGTCACCGGACTAGCGGGGGGGCTCAGCAGTTCTTC. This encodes CASSHRTSGGAQQFF.

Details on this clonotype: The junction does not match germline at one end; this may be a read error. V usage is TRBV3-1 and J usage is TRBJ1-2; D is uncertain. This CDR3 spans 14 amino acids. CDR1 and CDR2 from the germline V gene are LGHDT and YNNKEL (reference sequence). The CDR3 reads CASNQGFTPYGYTF. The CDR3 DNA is TGTGCCAGCAACCAAGGATTCACACCATATGGCTACACCTTC.

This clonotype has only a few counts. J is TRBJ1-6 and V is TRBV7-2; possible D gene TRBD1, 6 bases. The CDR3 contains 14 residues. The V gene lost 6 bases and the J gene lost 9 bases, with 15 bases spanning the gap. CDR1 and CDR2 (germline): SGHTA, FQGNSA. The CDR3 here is CASRNRVAGSPLHF. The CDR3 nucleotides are TGTGCCAGCAGAAACAGGGTTGCAGGTTCACCCCTCCACTTT.

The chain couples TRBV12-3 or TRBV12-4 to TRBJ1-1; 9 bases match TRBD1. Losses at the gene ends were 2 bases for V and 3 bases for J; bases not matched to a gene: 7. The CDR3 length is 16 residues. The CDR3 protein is CASSLSSTGGYTEAFF. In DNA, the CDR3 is TGTGCCAGCAGTTTAAGTTCGACAGGGGGTTACACTGAAGCTTTCTTT.